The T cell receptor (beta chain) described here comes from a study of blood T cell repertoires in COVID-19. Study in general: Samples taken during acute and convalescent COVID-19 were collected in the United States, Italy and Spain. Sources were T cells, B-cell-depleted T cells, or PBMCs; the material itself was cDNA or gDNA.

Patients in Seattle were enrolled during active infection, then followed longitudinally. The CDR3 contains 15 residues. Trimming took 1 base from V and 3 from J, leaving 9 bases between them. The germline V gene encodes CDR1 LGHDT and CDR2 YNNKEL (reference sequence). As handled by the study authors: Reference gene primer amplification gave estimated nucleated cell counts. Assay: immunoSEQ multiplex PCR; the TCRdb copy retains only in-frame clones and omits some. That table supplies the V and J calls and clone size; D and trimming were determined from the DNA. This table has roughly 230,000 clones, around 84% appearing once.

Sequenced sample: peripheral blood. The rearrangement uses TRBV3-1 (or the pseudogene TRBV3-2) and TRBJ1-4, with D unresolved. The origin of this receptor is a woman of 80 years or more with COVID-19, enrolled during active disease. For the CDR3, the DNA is TGTGCCAGCAGCCAAGGCGTTGCACCTAATGAAAAACTGTTTTTT. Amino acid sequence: CASSQGVAPNEKLFF.